These 5 T cell receptor beta chains came from one sample sequenced in a study of blood T cell repertoires in COVID-19 (dated by TCRdb to between 2020 and 2021). Libraries were prepared through the immunoSEQ multiplex PCR assay. The table was pulled from immuneACCESS by TCRdb, which kept in-frame rearrangements only. Such tables lose some clones; where checked, under half of the loss comes from unresolved V genes, and the rest has no known cause. Present in this sample are some 110,000 clones, about 79% of which were seen just once. The ten largest clonotypes hold 3% to 4% of the sample. What was sequenced was peripheral blood. Receptors were obtained from a woman older than 75 with active or convalescent COVID-19.

This clone was observed a handful of times. V is TRBV24-1 and J is TRBJ1-2; 11 positions match TRBD1. This CDR3 region has 15 residues. Germline CDR1 KGHDR, CDR2 SFDVKD. V shed 5 bases, J shed 4 bases, and the junction held 5 bases outside the gene matches. The CDR3 DNA reads TGTGCCACCAGTGGAGGGACAGGGGGTCTCTATGGCTACACCTTC. It translates to CATSGGTGGLYGYTF.

The chain carries TRBV15 and TRBJ2-1; possible D gene TRBD2, 6 bases. This CDR3 has 15 amino acids. Germline V gene sequence: CDR1 LNHNV, CDR2 YYDKDF (reference sequence). V shed 6 bases and J shed 0 bases, with 12 bases lying between them. The CDR3 loop is CATRTRGSSYNEQFF. CDR3 in DNA: TGTGCCACCAGGACTCGGGGGAGCTCCTACAATGAGCAGTTCTTC. Drawing the rest from reference TRBV15 and TRBJ2-1, the complete variable domain is DAMVIQNPRYQVTQFGKPVTLSCSQTLNHNVMYWYQQKSSQAPKLLFHYYDKDFNNEADTPDNFQSRRPNTSFCFLDIRSPGLGDTAMYLCATRTRGSSYNEQFFGPGTRLTVL.

This clone was seen a single time. The rearrangement joins TRBV7-9 to TRBJ1-6; a possible D gene is TRBD1 (5 bases). This CDR3 has 15 residues. Germline V CDR1 and CDR2: SEHNR, FQNEAQ (reference sequence). Trimming left V 2 bases short and J 6 bases short, with 11 bases between. For the CDR3, the DNA is TGTGCCAGCAGCTTATTTGGAGGGACTAATTCACCCCTCCACTTT. This gives the protein CASSLFGGTNSPLHF.

The CDR3 DNA reads TGTGCCAGCAGCTCGAATGGACAGAAGAACACTGAAGCTTTCTTT. Translating it yields CASSSNGQKNTEAFF. The chain uses TRBV7-3 and TRBJ1-1; D may be TRBD1 (6 bases). From germline, CDR1 is SGHTA and CDR2 FQGTGA. Trimming pared 4 bases from V and 1 base from J, leaving 13 bases between. The CDR3 length is 15 residues.

The rearrangement links TRBV2 to TRBJ1-1; no definite D call. Per germline, CDR1 SNHLY and CDR2 FYNNEI. The ends were cut back, 6 bases at V and 2 bases at J, with 7 bases in the middle. The CDR3 length is 12 residues. CDR3 residues: CASRKTNTEAFF. The CDR3 DNA follows: TGTGCCAGCAGAAAAACAAACACTGAAGCTTTCTTT.